The T cell receptor beta chain described here comes from a study of blood T cell repertoires in COVID-19. At the level of the study: COVID-19 samples from acute and convalescent phases originated in the United States, Italy and Spain. T cells, B-cell-depleted T cells, or PBMCs provided the cDNA or gDNA that served as material.

How the authors handled the data: Using reference gene primer amplification, nucleated cell counts were estimated. Using immunoSEQ multiplex PCR, the repertoire was profiled, and TCRdb retains in-frame clones only, with some absent. The DNA gave D and trimming, while V, J and clone size come from that table. The data hold more than 65,000 clones, with more than 60% observed a single time. Between the trimmed V and J ends, which lost 3 bases and 3 bases, there was a span of 18 bases. The CDR3 has 16 residues. From germline, CDR1 is SEHNR and CDR2 FQNEAQ (reference sequence). This TCR was recovered from a woman older than 75 with active or convalescent COVID-19. Material: peripheral blood. The chain uses TRBV7-9 and TRBJ2-7; D unclear. The CDR3 loop is CASSFSTPDGFYEQYF. In DNA form, the CDR3 reads TGTGCCAGCAGCTTCTCGACTCCCGATGGGTTCTACGAGCAGTACTTC.